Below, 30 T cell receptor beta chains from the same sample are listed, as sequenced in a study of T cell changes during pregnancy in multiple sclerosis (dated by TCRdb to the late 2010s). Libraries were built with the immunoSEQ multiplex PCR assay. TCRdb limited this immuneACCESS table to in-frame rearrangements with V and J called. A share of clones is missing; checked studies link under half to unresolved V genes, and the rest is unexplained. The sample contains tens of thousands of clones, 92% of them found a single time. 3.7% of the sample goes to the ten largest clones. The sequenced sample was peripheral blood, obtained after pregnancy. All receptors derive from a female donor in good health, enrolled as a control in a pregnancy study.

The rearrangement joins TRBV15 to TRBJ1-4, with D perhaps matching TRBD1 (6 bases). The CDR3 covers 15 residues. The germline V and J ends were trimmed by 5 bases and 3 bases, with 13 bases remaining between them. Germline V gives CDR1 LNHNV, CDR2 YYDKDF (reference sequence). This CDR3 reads CATSLTGPANEKLFF. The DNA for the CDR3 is TGTGCCACCAGCTTAACAGGGCCGGCTAATGAAAAACTGTTTTTT.

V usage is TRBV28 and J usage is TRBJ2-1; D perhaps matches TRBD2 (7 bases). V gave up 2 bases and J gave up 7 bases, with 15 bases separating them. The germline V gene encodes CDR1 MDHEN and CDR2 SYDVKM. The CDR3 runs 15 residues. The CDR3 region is CASSLLVGGANEQFF. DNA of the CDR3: TGTGCCAGCAGTTTACTCGTGGGGGGGGCTAATGAGCAGTTCTTC.

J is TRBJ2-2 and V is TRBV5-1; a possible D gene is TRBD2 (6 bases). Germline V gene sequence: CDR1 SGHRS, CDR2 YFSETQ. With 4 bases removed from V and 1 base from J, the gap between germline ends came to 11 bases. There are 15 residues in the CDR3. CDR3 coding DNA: TGCGCCAGCAGCCCGAGTAGCGGGAACACCGGGGAGCTGTTTTTT. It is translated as CASSPSSGNTGELFF.

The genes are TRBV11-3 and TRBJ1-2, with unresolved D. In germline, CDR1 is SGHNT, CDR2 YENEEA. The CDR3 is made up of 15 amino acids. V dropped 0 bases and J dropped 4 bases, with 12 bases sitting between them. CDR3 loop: CASSLDPVNLYGYTF. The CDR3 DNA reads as TGTGCCAGCAGCTTAGATCCGGTTAACCTCTATGGCTACACCTTC.

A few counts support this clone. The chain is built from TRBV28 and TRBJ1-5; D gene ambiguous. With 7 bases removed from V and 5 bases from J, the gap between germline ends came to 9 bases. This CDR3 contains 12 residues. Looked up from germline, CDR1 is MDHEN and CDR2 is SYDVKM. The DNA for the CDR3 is TGTGCCAGCACATGGGGAGATCAGCCCCAGCATTTT. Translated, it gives CASTWGDQPQHF. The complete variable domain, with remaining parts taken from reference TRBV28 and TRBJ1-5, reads DVKVTQSSRYLVKRTGEKVFLECVQDMDHENMFWYRQDPGLGLRLIYFSYDVKMKEKGDIPEGYSVSREKKERFSLILESASTNQTSMYLCASTWGDQPQHFGDGTRLSIL.

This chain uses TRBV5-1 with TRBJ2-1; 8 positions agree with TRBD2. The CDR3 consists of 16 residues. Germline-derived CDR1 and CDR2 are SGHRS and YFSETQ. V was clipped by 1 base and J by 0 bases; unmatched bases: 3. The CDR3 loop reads CASSLRRGDSYNEQFF. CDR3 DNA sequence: TGCGCCAGCAGCTTGAGGCGGGGGGACTCCTACAATGAGCAGTTCTTC. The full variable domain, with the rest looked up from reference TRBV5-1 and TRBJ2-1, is KAGVTQTPRYLIKTRGQQVTLSCSPISGHRSVSWYQQTPGQGLQFLFEYFSETQRNKGNFPGRFSGRQFSNSRSEMNVSTLELGDSALYLCASSLRRGDSYNEQFFGPGTRLTVL.

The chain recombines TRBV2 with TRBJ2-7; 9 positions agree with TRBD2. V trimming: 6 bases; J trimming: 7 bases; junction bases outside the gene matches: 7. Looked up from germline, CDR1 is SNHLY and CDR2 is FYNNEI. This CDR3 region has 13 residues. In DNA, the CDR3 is TGTGCCAGCAGCCTGGGACTAGCTGGGGAGCAGTACTTC. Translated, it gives CASSLGLAGEQYF.

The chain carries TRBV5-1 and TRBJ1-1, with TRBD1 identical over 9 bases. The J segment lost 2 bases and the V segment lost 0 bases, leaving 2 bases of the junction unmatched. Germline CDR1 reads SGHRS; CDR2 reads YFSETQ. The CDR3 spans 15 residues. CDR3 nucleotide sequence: TGCGCCAGCAGCTTGGTGGGACAGGGAAACACTGAAGCTTTCTTT. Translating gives CASSLVGQGNTEAFF.

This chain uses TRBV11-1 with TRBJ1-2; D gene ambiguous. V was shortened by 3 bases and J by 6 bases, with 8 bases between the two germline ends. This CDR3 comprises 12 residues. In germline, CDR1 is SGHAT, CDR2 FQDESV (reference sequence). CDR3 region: CASSFLENGYTF. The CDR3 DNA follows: TGTGCCAGCAGCTTCCTCGAGAATGGCTACACCTTC.

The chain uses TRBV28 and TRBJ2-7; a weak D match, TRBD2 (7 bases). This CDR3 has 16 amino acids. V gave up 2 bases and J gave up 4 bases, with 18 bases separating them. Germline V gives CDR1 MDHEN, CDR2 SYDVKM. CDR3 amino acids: CASSLPSGAGEYEQYF. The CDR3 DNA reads TGTGCCAGCAGTTTACCTTCAGGGGCGGGGGAGTACGAGCAGTACTTC.

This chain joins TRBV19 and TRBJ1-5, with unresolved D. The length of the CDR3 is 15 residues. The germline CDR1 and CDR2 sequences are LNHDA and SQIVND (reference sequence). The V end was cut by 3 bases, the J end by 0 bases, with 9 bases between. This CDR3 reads CASSMTQVSNQPQHF. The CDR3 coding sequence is TGTGCCAGTAGTATGACGCAGGTTAGCAATCAGCCCCAGCATTTT.

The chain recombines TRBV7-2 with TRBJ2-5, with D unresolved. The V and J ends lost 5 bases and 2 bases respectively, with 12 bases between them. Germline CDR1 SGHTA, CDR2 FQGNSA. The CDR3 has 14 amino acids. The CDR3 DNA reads TGTGCCAGCAGCGTAGGTGGTAGACAAGAGACCCAGTACTTC. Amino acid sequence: CASSVGGRQETQYF.

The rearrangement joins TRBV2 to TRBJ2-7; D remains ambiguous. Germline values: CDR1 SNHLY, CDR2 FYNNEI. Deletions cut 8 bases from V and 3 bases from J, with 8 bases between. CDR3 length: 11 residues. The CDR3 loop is CASVYSYEQYF. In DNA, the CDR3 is TGTGCCAGCGTCTACAGCTACGAGCAGTACTTC.

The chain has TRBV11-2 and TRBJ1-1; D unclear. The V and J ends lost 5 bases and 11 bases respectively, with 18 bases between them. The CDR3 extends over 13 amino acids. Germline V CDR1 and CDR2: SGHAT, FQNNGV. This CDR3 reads CASSQTGEGGAFF. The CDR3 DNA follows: TGTGCCAGCAGCCAAACGGGTGAGGGCGGCGCTTTCTTT.

The CDR3 region has the DNA TGTGCCAGCAGCTTAAGGGGGTTTGAGCAGTTCTTC. Protein: CASSLRGFEQFF. The rearrangement joins TRBV5-8 to TRBJ2-1, with D possibly matching TRBD1 (6 bases). CDR3 size: 12 residues. Trimming left V 2 bases short and J 9 bases short, with 9 bases between. Germline V gene lookup returns CDR1 SGHTS and CDR2 YDEGEE.

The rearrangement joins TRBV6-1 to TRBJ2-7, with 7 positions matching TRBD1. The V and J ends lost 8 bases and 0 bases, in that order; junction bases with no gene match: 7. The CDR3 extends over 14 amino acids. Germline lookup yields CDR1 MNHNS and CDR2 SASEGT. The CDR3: CASQQGDSSYEQYF. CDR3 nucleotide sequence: TGTGCCAGCCAACAAGGGGACAGCTCCTACGAGCAGTACTTC.

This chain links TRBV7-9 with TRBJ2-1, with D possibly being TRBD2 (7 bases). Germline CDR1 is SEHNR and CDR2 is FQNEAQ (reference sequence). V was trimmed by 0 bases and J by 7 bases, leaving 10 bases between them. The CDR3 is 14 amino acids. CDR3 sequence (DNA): TGTGCCAGCAGCTTAGCTGGGAGGGGGAATGAGCAGTTCTTC. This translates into CASSLAGRGNEQFF.

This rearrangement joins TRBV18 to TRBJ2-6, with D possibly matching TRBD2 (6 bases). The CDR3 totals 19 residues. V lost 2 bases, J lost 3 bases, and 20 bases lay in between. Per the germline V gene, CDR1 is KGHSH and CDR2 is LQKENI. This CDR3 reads CASSPSNAFGGNGANVLTF. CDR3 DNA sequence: TGTGCCAGCTCACCATCGAACGCTTTTGGGGGGAATGGGGCCAACGTCCTGACTTTC.

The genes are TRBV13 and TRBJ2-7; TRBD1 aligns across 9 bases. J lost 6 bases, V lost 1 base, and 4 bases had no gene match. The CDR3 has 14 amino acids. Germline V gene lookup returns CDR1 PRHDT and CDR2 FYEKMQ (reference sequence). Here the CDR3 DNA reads TGTGCCAGCAGCTTAGCCGGACAGGGGCTCGAGCAGTACTTC. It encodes CASSLAGQGLEQYF.

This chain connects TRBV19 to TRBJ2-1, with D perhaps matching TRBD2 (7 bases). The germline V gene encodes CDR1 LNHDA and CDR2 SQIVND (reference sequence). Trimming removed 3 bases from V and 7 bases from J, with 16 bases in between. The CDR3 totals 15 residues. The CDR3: CASSIWGGASNEQFF. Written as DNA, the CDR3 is TGTGCCAGTAGTATCTGGGGGGGGGCGAGTAATGAGCAGTTCTTC.

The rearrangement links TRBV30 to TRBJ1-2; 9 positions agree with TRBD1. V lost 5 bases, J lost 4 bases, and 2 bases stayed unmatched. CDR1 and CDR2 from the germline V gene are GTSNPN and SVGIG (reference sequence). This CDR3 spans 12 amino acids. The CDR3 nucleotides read TGTGCCTGGGACAGGGGGTTCTATGGCTACACCTTC. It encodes CAWDRGFYGYTF.

CDR3 sequence: CASSSLDKQPQHF. The CDR3 nucleotides are TGTGCCAGCAGTTCCCTGGACAAGCAGCCCCAGCATTTT. The chain carries TRBV6-5 and TRBJ1-5; D is perhaps TRBD1 (5 bases). V dropped 4 bases and J dropped 7 bases, with 11 bases sitting between them. This CDR3 contains 13 residues. The germline V gene has CDR1 MNHEY and CDR2 SVGAGI.

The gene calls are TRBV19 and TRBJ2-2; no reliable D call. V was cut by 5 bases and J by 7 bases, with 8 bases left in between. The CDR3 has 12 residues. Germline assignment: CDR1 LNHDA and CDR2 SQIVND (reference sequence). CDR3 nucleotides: TGTGCCAGTAGTGTCGGAGTCGGGGAGCTGTTTTTT. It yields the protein CASSVGVGELFF.

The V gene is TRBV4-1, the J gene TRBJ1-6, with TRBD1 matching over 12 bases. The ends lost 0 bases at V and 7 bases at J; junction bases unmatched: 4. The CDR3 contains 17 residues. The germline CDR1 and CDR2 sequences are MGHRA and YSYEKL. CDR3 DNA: TGCGCCAGCAGCCAAGATCCGGGACAGGGGGCGAATTCACCCCTCCACTTT. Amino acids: CASSQDPGQGANSPLHF.

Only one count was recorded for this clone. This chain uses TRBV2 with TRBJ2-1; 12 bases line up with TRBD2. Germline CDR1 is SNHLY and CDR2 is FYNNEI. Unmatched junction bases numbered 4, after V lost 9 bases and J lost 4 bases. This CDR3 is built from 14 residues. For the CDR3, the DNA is TGTGCCAGTCTAGCGGGAGGGTTGTACAATGAGCAGTTCTTC. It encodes CASLAGGLYNEQFF. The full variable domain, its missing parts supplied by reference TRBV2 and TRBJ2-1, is EPEVTQTPSHQVTQMGQEVILRCVPISNHLYFYWYRQILGQKVEFLVSFYNNEISEKSEIFDDQFSVERPDGSNFTLKIRSTKLEDSAMYFCASLAGGLYNEQFFGPGTRLTVL.

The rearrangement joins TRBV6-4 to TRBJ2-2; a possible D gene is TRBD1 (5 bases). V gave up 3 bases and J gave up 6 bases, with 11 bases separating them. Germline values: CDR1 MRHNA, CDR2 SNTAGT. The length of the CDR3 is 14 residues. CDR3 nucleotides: TGTGCCAGCAGTGATGACAGCCCACCCGGGGAGCTGTTTTTT. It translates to CASSDDSPPGELFF.

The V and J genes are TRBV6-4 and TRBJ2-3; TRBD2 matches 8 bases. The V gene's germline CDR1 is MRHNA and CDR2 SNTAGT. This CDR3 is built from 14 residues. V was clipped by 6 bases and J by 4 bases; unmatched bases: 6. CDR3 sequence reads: CASSLRGGPDTQYF. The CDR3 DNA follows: TGTGCCAGCAGCCTACGGGGGGGTCCAGATACGCAGTATTTT.

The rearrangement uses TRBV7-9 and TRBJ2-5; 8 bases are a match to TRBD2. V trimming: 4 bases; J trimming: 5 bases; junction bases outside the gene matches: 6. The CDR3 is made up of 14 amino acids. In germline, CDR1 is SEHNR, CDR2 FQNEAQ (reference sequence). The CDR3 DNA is TGTGCCAGCAGCTCGGGACTAGTTGCGGAGACCCAGTACTTC. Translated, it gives CASSSGLVAETQYF.

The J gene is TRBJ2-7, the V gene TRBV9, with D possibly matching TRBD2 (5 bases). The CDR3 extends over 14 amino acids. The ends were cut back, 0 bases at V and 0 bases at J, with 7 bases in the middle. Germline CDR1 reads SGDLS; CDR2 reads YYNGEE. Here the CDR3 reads CASSVGTHSYEQYF. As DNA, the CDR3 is TGTGCCAGCAGCGTAGGGACTCACTCCTACGAGCAGTACTTC. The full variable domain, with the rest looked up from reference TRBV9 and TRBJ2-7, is DSGVTQTPKHLITATGQRVTLRCSPRSGDLSVYWYQQSLDQGLQFLIQYYNGEERAKGNILERFSAQQFPDLHSELNLSSLELGDSALYFCASSVGTHSYEQYFGPGTRLTVT.

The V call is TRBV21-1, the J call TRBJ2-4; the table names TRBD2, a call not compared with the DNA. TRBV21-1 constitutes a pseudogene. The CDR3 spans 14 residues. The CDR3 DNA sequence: TGTGCCGGAGGTGGGGGACTAGCCAAAAACATTCAGTACTTC. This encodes CAGGGGLAKNIQYF.